This TCR beta chain came from a study of vaccination and CD4 T cells after COVID-19. Study overall: Six male and four female convalescents took part, two of them Hispanic.

Sequenced with the Oncomine TCR Beta short-read assay was DNA taken from cultured CD4+ T cells. TCRdb re-analysed the PCR reads in MiXCR, keeping a single row per CDR3 protein. The sample records 15,000 to 20,000 distinct CDR3 sequences, 50% being singletons. There are 13 residues in the CDR3. There are a few counts of this clonotype. Antigen unknown. As for treatment: approximately 11-day PBMC culture with coronavirus spike peptide pools or control peptides (ViraFEST assay). This chain joins TRBV21-1 and TRBJ1-2; TRBD1, the D gene given by the table, was not confirmed from the DNA. TRBV21-1 is given as a pseudogene. Input material: CD4+ T cells from blood, cultured in vitro. The origin of this receptor is a human donor who had recovered from COVID-19. This CDR3 is CASSTGFNYGYTF. In DNA form, the CDR3 reads TGTGCCAGCAGCACAGGGTTTAACTATGGCTACACCTTC.